This TCR beta chain was retrieved from a study of radiation and T cells in renal cell carcinoma (TCRdb year 2020). The study in broad terms: TCR beta sequencing covered some 55 samples in total, comprising approximately 26 tumors and approximately 27 peripheral blood samples. The last blood draw happened 4 weeks after radiation, timed to coincide with nephrectomy. Across all 53 samples, several million unique CDR3 nucleotide sequences encoding approximately 3,000,000 unique CDR3 amino acid sequences were identified.

About this clone: The antigen this receptor binds is unknown. One base away there is no much larger clone; base qualities are not given.

The immunoSEQ kit was used, according to the manufacturer's recommendations, to generate TCR beta libraries from genomic DNA. To prepare the libraries, a first multiplex PCR with proprietary primers was run, followed by a second PCR that added unique barcodes, and a bead cleanup was done after each round. A kit-provided positive control reaction and a negative control reaction were included in every sample batch. The final libraries were assessed on an Agilent 4200 TapeStation D1000 ScreenTape, pooled by volume, and quantified by qPCR. An Illumina NextSeq500 fitted with a MidOutput 150-cycle cartridge performed the sequencing, running 156 Read1 cycles and 15 Index1 cycles with the kit's custom primers. The pooled library was loaded at roughly 0.92 pM with a 20% PhiX control spike-in. The source study handled its data this way. Vendor-processed data were analyzed in R, with a clonotype defined as all T cells sharing the same CDR3 nucleotide sequence. In the clone abundance analyses, frequencies in each sample were normalized to that sample's 10,000 most abundant clones. Public T cell clones, averaging fewer than five per sample, were removed before analysis. Tumor-enriched and baseline blood-enriched clonotypes were defined by at least a 32-fold difference in abundance between compartments. Clonotypes expanded or contracted between blood time points were identified with a beta-binomial differential abundance model. Tumor-blood repertoire similarity was measured with the Baroni-Urbani and Buser coefficient, and group comparisons used two-tailed Wilcoxon tests in R. TCRdb provides this immuneACCESS table in a form limited to in-frame rearrangements. Some clones are lacking; in checked studies, under half of them reflect an unresolved V gene, and why the rest are absent is not known. The V and J calls and clone size are taken from that table; D and trimming were inferred from the DNA. Here the sample has roughly 45,000 clones; roughly 80% occur a single time. The top ten clonotypes cover 25% to 30% of the sample.

The sample's time point label, in plain terms: blood 4 weeks post-SBRT, at nephrectomy. The treatment or condition label here, explained by the study, means: 15 Gy SBRT to primary tumor, nephrectomy 4 weeks later. The samples were drawn from a clinical trial, where primary renal cell carcinomas were treated with 15 Gy of stereotactic body radiation therapy and then removed by nephrectomy 4 weeks afterward. To track tumor-enriched clonotypes, serial peripheral blood was sampled from radiation-treated patients at baseline and at 2 weeks and 4 weeks after SBRT. Every patient had renal cell carcinoma of clear cell pathology. Genomic DNA for TCR sequencing was prepared using the QIAamp DNA Blood Mini Kit (Qiagen). The analyses included only samples that passed all quality control checks. What the study reported, not specific to this receptor: Blood repertoire dynamics were not followed beyond 4 weeks after treatment. With a single-armed trial design, the study had no way to address how radiation dose or scheduling affects the TCR repertoire. Because pretreatment tumor biopsies were not available, the study could not determine whether clonotypes were already present within the tumor at baseline. An increase in top tumor clonotypes in blood was observed from baseline to 2 weeks post-radiation, followed by contraction by 4 weeks, which was taken to suggest transient expansion of tumor-resident clones.

The CDR3 has 14 amino acids, counting the end cysteine and phenylalanine. The kept DNA is CDR3 alone, 42 bases in frame from the first base. CDR1 and CDR2 are read off the germline V gene as SGHRS and YFSETQ. Cut back by 4 bases and 3 bases, the V and J ends lie 13 bases apart. Sequenced here: blood, sampled from a patient whose treatment included radiotherapy and nephrectomy. The chain is made from TRBV5-1 and TRBJ1-1, with TRBD1 tentatively as D gene (5 bases match). The sequence was obtained from a woman in her 70s with renal cell carcinoma. The nucleotides are TGCGCCAGCAGCACCTGGGGGGGTGACACTGAAGCTTTCTTT. Its translation reads: CASSTWGGDTEAFF.